A single sample is the source of the 3 T cell receptor beta chains below, sequenced in a study of blood T cells in healthy people across ages. Sample-barcoded 5' priming and a J-beta primer mix drove a second PCR of roughly 7 to 11 cycles. TCRdb used MiXCR to reprocess the 5' RACE reads, holding one entry per CDR3 protein. The table lists about 1,400,000 distinct CDR3 sequences, approximately 42% of them singletons. Sequences were obtained from blood. Every receptor here comes from a woman younger than 30 in good health.

The V and J genes are TRBV29-1 and TRBJ2-1, with TRBD2 identical over 10 bases. The DNA end is more similar to TRBJ2-7, so the J call may be wrong. Germline CDR1 and CDR2: SQVTM and ANQGSEA. The CDR3 contains 20 residues. The CDR3 DNA reads TGCAGCGTTGAAGTAACGGGTAGCGGGGGGCTTACCAGCTCCTACAATGAGCAGTACTTC. Translated: CSVEVTGSGGLTSSYNEQYF.

This clonotype was observed a few times. The V gene is TRBV7-9, the J gene TRBJ2-1; possibly TRBD1 or TRBD2 for D (5 bases each). V was pared by 8 bases and J by 2 bases, with 13 bases between. This CDR3 comprises 14 residues. Per the germline V gene, CDR1 is SEHNR and CDR2 is FQNEAQ (reference sequence). In DNA, the CDR3 is TGTGCCAGCGAGGCCGGGACCACCTACAATGAGCAGTTCTTC. Encoded protein: CASEAGTTYNEQFF.

The V gene is TRBV9, the J gene TRBJ2-1, with 7 positions matching TRBD2. The CDR3 covers 14 residues. Germline trimming cut 3 bases from V and 10 bases from J; bases unmatched to any gene: 10. In germline, CDR1 is SGDLS, CDR2 YYNGEE. CDR3 nucleotide sequence: TGTGCCAGCAGCGGGACTAGTTCTTCCAAGGAGCAGTTCTTC. Its translation is CASSGTSSSKEQFF.